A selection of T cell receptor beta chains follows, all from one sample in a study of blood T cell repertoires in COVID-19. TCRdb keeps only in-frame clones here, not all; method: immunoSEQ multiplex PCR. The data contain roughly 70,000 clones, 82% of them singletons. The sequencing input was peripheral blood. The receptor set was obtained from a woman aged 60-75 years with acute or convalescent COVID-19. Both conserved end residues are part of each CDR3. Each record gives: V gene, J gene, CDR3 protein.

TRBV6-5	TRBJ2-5	CASSPGTPQETQYF
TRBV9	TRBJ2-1	CASSVVASGAEQFF
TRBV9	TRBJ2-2	CASSVMGTGVTGELFF
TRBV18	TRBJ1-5	CASSPGTGGQPQHF
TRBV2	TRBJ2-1	CASSYLTGIMDEQFF
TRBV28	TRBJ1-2	CASRNTGNYGYTF
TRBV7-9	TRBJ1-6	CASSLGTGNNSPLHF
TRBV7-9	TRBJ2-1	CASSSERVVYNEQFF
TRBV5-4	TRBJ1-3	CASSLGGGSSGNTIYF
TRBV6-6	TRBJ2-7	CASSYRDTYYEQYF
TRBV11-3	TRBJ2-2	CASSLDFGGELFF
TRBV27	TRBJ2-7	CASSTLAGASREQYF
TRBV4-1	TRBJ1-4	CASSQVAGGGKLFF
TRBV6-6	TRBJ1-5	CASSYGGTVSNQPQHF
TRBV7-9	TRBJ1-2	CASSLFRGGAYGYTF
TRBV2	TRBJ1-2	CASSELGEGYTF
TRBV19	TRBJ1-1	CASSIGRGQGATEAFF
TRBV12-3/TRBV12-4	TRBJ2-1	CASSHPPGEQFF
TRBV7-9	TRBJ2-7	CASSLTGDEQYF
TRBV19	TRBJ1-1	CASSMFGGTEAFF
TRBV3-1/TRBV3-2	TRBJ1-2	CASSPIWRRPNFRGANYGYTF
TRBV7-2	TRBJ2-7	CASSLGRGYEQYF
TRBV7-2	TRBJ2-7	CASTEMGDGNYEQYF